This T cell receptor beta chain was sequenced during a study of T cell clonotyping in hematopoietic cell transplantation. Study-wide results and limits: No sorting was done, leaving CD4 and CD8 contributions mixed. At the given depth, recipient repertoires were over 95% de novo clonotypes. Pathologically expanded recipient clonotypes increased progressively from day 30 to day 180 as diversity fell.

Generated by immunoSEQ multiplex PCR, the TCRdb table keeps only in-frame clones and is missing some. The profile covers roughly 13,000 clones, with about 94% appearing a single time and around 4.3% taken by the ten largest. As concerns this clone: Its antigen is as yet unknown.

Trimming stripped 3 bases from V and 1 base from J, with 12 bases between. The germline V gene encodes CDR1 LNHDA and CDR2 SQIVND (reference sequence). This CDR3 contains 15 residues. Samples: about 28 days before transplant, then days 30, 100 and 180 after. The V gene is TRBV19, the J gene TRBJ1-1; possible D gene TRBD1, 5 bases. The sample consisted of PBMCs, taken 30 days after allogeneic stem cell transplant. The source is a male patient aged 55 to 70 who had an allogeneic stem cell transplant from an unrelated donor, so the T cells may come from the graft donor. Some clones in this sample may be carry-over from other donors' samples. The DNA of the CDR3 is TGTGCCAGTAGTATCGGGGGTCAGGGGAACACTGAAGCTTTCTTT. Translated, it gives CASSIGGQGNTEAFF.